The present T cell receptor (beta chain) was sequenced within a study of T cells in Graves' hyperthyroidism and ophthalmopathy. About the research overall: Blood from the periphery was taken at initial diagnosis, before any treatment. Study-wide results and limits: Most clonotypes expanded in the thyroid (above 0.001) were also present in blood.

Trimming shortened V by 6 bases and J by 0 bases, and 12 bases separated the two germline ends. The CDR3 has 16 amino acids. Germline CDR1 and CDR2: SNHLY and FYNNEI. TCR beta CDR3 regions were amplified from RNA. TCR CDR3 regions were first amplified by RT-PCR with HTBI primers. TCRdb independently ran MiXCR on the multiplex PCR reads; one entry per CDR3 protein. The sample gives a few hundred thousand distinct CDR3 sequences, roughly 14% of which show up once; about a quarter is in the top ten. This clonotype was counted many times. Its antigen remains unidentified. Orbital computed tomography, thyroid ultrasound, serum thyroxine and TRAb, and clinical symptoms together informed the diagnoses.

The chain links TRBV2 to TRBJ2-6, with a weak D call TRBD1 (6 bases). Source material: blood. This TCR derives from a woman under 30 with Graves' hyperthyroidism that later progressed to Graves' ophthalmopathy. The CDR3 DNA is TGTGCCAGCAGGTTACAGGGTGACTCTGGGGCCAACGTCCTGACTTTC. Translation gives CASRLQGDSGANVLTF.